This paragraph covers one T cell receptor (beta chain) sequence. Its target is not known. The V gene lost 5 bases and the J gene lost 3 bases, with 11 bases spanning the gap. From germline, CDR1 is SEHNR and CDR2 FQNEAQ (reference sequence). The CDR3 extends over 13 amino acids. The sample is drawn from a study of T cell repertoires in cytomegalovirus infection. General study results and limits: Using cumulative public TCR beta family frequency, the authors identified those who carried CMV together with the relevant HLA.

TCRdb called the reads again in MiXCR, with one record for every CDR3 protein. This sample yields some 170,000 distinct CDR3 sequences, of which approximately 17% are seen a single time; 25% belongs to the top ten. The TCR comes from a human donor in good health (CMV status not recorded). Some clones in this sample may be carry-over from other donors' samples. The sample consisted of CD8+ T cells from PBMCs. The genes are TRBV7-9 and TRBJ2-7; D perhaps matches TRBD2 (6 bases). This CDR3 is CASSSGGVYEQYF. CDR3 sequence (DNA): TGTGCCAGCAGCAGTGGCGGGGTCTACGAGCAGTACTTC.